Below, 15 T cell receptor beta chains from the same sample are listed, as sequenced in a study of blood T cell repertoires in COVID-19. Generated by immunoSEQ multiplex PCR, the TCRdb table keeps only in-frame clones and is missing some. This table holds some 66,000 clones, roughly 82% found once. The sequenced sample consisted of peripheral blood. The receptors were sampled from a man in his 60s with acute or convalescent COVID-19.

This sequence joins TRBV7-2 and TRBJ2-5; 10 bases are shared with TRBD2. V shed 3 bases and J 5 bases; nucleotides not matched to a gene: 3. The CDR3 runs to 14 residues. CDR1 SGHTA and CDR2 FQGNSA come from the germline V gene. The CDR3 protein is CASSFSAGGETQYF. The CDR3, as DNA: TGTGCCAGCAGCTTTTCAGCGGGGGGGGAGACCCAGTACTTC.

The chain combines TRBV30 with TRBJ2-7; the match to TRBD1 covers 11 bases. Trimming cost V 3 bases and J 5 bases; bases outside gene matches: 6. CDR1 and CDR2 from the germline V gene are GTSNPN and SVGIG (reference sequence). This CDR3 has 14 amino acids. CDR3 amino acids: CAWRGWTGGNEQYF. The CDR3 DNA follows: TGTGCCTGGAGAGGCTGGACAGGGGGCAACGAGCAGTACTTC.

This clone was seen a few times. The V call is TRBV4-2, the J call TRBJ1-2; weak D call: TRBD1 (6 bases). The germline V gene has CDR1 LGHNA and CDR2 YNFKEQ. The CDR3 contains 13 residues. Between the trimmed V and J ends, which lost 7 bases and 4 bases, there was a span of 13 bases. The CDR3 nucleotides read TGTGCCAGCAAACATGAACAGGGCTATGGCTACACCTTC. Its protein product is CASKHEQGYGYTF.

This chain links TRBV10-3 with TRBJ2-7; 9 nucleotides match TRBD1. V lost 2 bases and J lost 7; bases outside the gene matches: 3. This CDR3 has 13 residues. Germline-derived CDR1 and CDR2 are ENHRY and SYGVKD. The CDR3, as DNA: TGTGCCATCAGTGAGGGACAGGGGTGGGAGCAGTACGTC. Its translation: CAISEGQGWEQYV.

J is TRBJ2-5 and V is TRBV28; TRBD2 aligns across 13 bases. Germline CDR1 MDHEN, CDR2 SYDVKM. This CDR3 has 15 residues. Germline trimming cut 5 bases from V and 5 bases from J; bases unmatched to any gene: 5. CDR3: CASSDGLAGVETQYF. Written as DNA, the CDR3 is TGTGCCAGCAGTGATGGACTAGCGGGGGTGGAGACCCAGTACTTC.

The V call is TRBV6-2 or TRBV6-3, the J call TRBJ2-7; the match to TRBD1 covers 8 bases. This CDR3 is 15 amino acids long. V was pared by 6 bases and J by 0 bases, with 7 bases of the junction left unmatched. Germline assignment: CDR1 MNHEY and CDR2 SVGEGT. In nucleotides, the CDR3 is TGTGCCAGCAGCACCCGGGACAGGATCTCCTACGAGCAGTACTTC. Its protein is CASSTRDRISYEQYF.

The chain has TRBV6-2 or TRBV6-3 and TRBJ1-4, with D unclear. Trimming stripped 5 bases from V and 0 bases from J, with 10 bases between. This CDR3 is 15 amino acids long. Germline CDR1 and CDR2: MNHEY and SVGEGT. The CDR3 region is CASSDRHPTNEKLFF. DNA for the CDR3: TGTGCCAGCAGTGACCGACACCCAACTAATGAAAAACTGTTTTTT.

The chain uses TRBV10-1 and TRBJ2-1, with 8 bases lining up with TRBD1. This CDR3 contains 15 residues. Germline V gene lookup returns CDR1 WNHNN and CDR2 SYGVQD (reference sequence). V trimming: 3 bases; J trimming: 5 bases; junction bases outside the gene matches: 6. In DNA, the CDR3 is TGCGCCAGCAGTGATACAGGGGGAAAGAACAATGAGCAGTTCTTC. Translating it yields CASSDTGGKNNEQFF.

The gene calls are TRBV29-1 and TRBJ2-7; D not resolved. Germline loops: CDR1 SQVTM, CDR2 ANQGSEA. The CDR3 has 12 residues. Trimming stripped 0 bases from V and 6 bases from J, with 9 bases between. The CDR3 is CSVEDEVSEQYF. Written as DNA, the CDR3 is TGCAGCGTTGAAGATGAGGTTTCCGAGCAGTACTTC.

The V gene is TRBV2, the J gene TRBJ1-2, with D possibly matching TRBD1 (6 bases). CDR1 and CDR2 (germline): SNHLY, FYNNEI. This CDR3 comprises 14 residues. The ends were cut back, 3 bases at V and 4 bases at J, with 12 bases in the middle. CDR3 DNA sequence: TGTGCCAGCAGTGAGACACAGGGAATCTATGGCTACACCTTC. Protein sequence: CASSETQGIYGYTF.

V is TRBV27 and J is TRBJ2-5; 9 bases align to TRBD1. The CDR3 extends over 22 amino acids. Germline V gene data show CDR1 as MNHEY and CDR2 as SMNVEV (reference sequence). The V gene end was trimmed by 4 bases and the J gene end by 5 bases; junction bases not matched to a gene: 29. CDR3 loop: CASSSPSGTGSSSAFRLETQYF. The CDR3 nucleotides are TGTGCCAGCAGTTCCCCATCCGGGACAGGGTCGTCGTCGGCTTTTCGGCTGGAGACCCAGTACTTC.

This chain uses TRBV6-4 with TRBJ2-3; TRBD2 matches at 10 bases. V was clipped by 4 bases and J by 2 bases; unmatched bases: 6. This CDR3 spans 16 amino acids. Germline loops: CDR1 MRHNA, CDR2 SNTAGT. CDR3 in DNA: TGTGCCAGCAGTGCCTCAGCGGGGGGGGCCACAGATACGCAGTATTTT. Its protein is CASSASAGGATDTQYF.

This chain uses TRBV5-4 with TRBJ2-5, with 9 bases lining up with TRBD2. The germline V gene encodes CDR1 SGHNT and CDR2 YYREEE (reference sequence). J was trimmed by 2 bases and V by 0 bases; bases with no gene match: 8. The CDR3 contains 17 residues. The CDR3: CASSLGLAGDHQETQYF. CDR3 nucleotide sequence: TGTGCCAGCAGCTTGGGTTTAGCGGGGGACCATCAAGAGACCCAGTACTTC.

The chain has TRBV12-3 or TRBV12-4 and TRBJ2-2, with D hard to call. V lost 6 bases to trimming and J lost 6 bases, with 11 bases between them. This CDR3 contains 13 residues. CDR3 region: CASSLSSSGELFF. The CDR3 DNA reads TGTGCCAGCAGCCTGAGTAGCTCCGGGGAGCTGTTTTTT.

This clone was seen only once. V and J are TRBV15 and TRBJ1-5, with TRBD1 as a possible D gene (6 bases). The ends were cut back, 5 bases at V and 3 bases at J, with 14 bases in the middle. This CDR3 contains 15 residues. Germline CDR1 reads LNHNV; CDR2 reads YYDKDF (reference sequence). The CDR3 protein is CATSVEPGANQPQHF. In DNA form, the CDR3 reads TGTGCCACCAGCGTTGAACCAGGGGCCAATCAGCCCCAGCATTTT.